The next 5 T cell receptor beta chains were all read from a single sample in a study of T-cell memory formation after mild COVID-19. MiXCR, run by TCRdb on the 5' RACE reads, gives a single entry per CDR3 protein. The table has hundreds of thousands of distinct CDR3 sequences, 25% to 30% seen once. Material for sequencing was PBMCs or a T cell subset sorted from them (not recorded which). These receptors all stem from an adult woman who had mild COVID-19 (a few samples of this study predate the infection). Cell type and time point are not known.

There are a few counts of this clonotype. V usage is TRBV5-1 and J usage is TRBJ2-3; no clear D gene. Germline V gene lookup returns CDR1 SGHRS and CDR2 YFSETQ. V dropped 4 bases and J dropped 1 base, with 19 bases sitting between them. The CDR3 runs to 17 residues. The CDR3 loop reads CASSIGRRADGTDTQYF. The CDR3 region has the DNA TGCGCCAGCAGCATAGGCCGCCGGGCCGATGGCACAGATACGCAGTATTTT.

The genes are TRBV27 and TRBJ2-4, with D hard to call. V lost 6 bases to trimming and J lost 0 bases, with 6 bases between them. In germline, CDR1 is MNHEY, CDR2 SMNVEV (reference sequence). CDR3 size: 13 residues. Written as DNA, the CDR3 is TGTGCCAGCAGATCTACAGCCAAAAACATTCAGTACTTC. It specifies CASRSTAKNIQYF.

V and J are TRBV19 and TRBJ1-4, with D possibly matching TRBD1 (6 bases). CDR3 size: 13 residues. V was cut by 7 bases and J by 8 bases, with 14 bases left in between. Germline V gene sequence: CDR1 LNHDA, CDR2 SQIVND (reference sequence). In DNA form, the CDR3 reads TGTGCCAGTAACCCGGGGGCACGGGAAAAACTGTTTTTT. This gives the protein CASNPGAREKLFF.

This clonotype appeared a single time. The chain is built from TRBV7-3 and TRBJ2-3, with 10 bases identical to TRBD2. Germline CDR1 reads SGHTA; CDR2 reads FQGTGA. Trimming removed 5 bases from V and 2 bases from J; junction bases left unmatched: 10. This CDR3 is 17 amino acids long. The CDR3 coding sequence is TGTGCCAGCAGCCGACTCCCTAGCGGGGGCCCCACAGATACGCAGTATTTT. This encodes CASSRLPSGGPTDTQYF.

The CDR3 DNA reads as TGTGCCACCAGTGATTCCGGGACAGGGCCAGATACGCAGTATTTT. Amino acid sequence: CATSDSGTGPDTQYF. The chain carries TRBV24-1 and TRBJ2-3; the match to TRBD1 covers 9 bases. The V and J ends lost 2 bases and 4 bases, in that order; junction bases with no gene match: 3. The CDR3 sequence is 15 residues long. Germline V gives CDR1 KGHDR, CDR2 SFDVKD.